This is a list of T cell receptor beta chains from one sample in a study of T cell responses to AZD1222 COVID-19 vaccine. Sequencing used immunoSEQ multiplex PCR; TCRdb keeps in-frame clones, though not all of them. The sample records about 200,000 clones, 90% to 95% being singletons. The starting material was peripheral blood, obtained 28 days after the second dose of the MenACWY control vaccine. The receptors stem from an adult who received the MenACWY meningococcal vaccine as a control. Both conserved end residues are trimmed from each CDR3.

CDR3	V	J
ASSPWTETSYEQY	TRBV7-9	TRBJ2-7
ASSLGGDSNYGYT	TRBV5-6	TRBJ1-2
ASSLAGEHSGNTIY	TRBV5-8	TRBJ1-3
ASAIQGGGELF	TRBV11-3	TRBJ2-2
AWGTSGSGTDTQY	TRBV30	TRBJ2-3
ASSDEPAGTDTQY	TRBV6-4	TRBJ2-3
ASSLWQGVNEQF	TRBV5-6	TRBJ2-1
ASSYRHQNTEAF	TRBV6-5	TRBJ1-1
ASSLGAVNEQF	TRBV28	TRBJ2-1
ASTRTASSYEQY	TRBV28	TRBJ2-7
ASSSGQRTYGYT	TRBV7-9	TRBJ1-2
ASSPQGQANEKLF	TRBV4-1	TRBJ1-4
AWSVAGVGGELF	TRBV30	TRBJ2-2
ASSQGTGGSPLH	TRBV3-1/TRBV3-2	TRBJ1-6
ASSLPGRSNYGYT	TRBV28	TRBJ1-2
ASSARDRVNEQY	TRBV9	TRBJ2-7
ASRSGTANTEAF	TRBV28	TRBJ1-1
ASSFKWVGQGLQPQH	TRBV28	TRBJ1-5
ASSLDRGLLLDTQY	TRBV5-1	TRBJ2-3
ASSSYSGGVYYSYEQY	TRBV6-2/TRBV6-3	TRBJ2-7
ASSLGSSGWVDTQY	TRBV7-2	TRBJ2-3
ASSNTGQGGNTIY	TRBV6-5	TRBJ1-3
SASPGTGFTDTQY	TRBV20-1	TRBJ2-3
ASSWGGTGEKLF	TRBV5-1	TRBJ1-4
ASSERPPTWV	TRBV6-1	TRBJ1-2
ASSPEGVLSDGYT	TRBV18	TRBJ1-2
ASSLFTGLGNTIY	TRBV28	TRBJ1-3
ASSAYYGPYNEQF	TRBV2	TRBJ2-1
ASSLGKGAQGTQY	TRBV7-6	TRBJ2-5
ASSFGASGGETQY	TRBV7-9	TRBJ2-5
ASSLGFVRGDTQY	TRBV7-2	TRBJ2-3
ASRLDRGYEQY	TRBV28	TRBJ2-7
ATSARDSKQPQH	TRBV24-1	TRBJ1-5
ASSPDSAYEQY	TRBV28	TRBJ2-7
ATSREVAGGLAEQF	TRBV15	TRBJ2-1
ASSIFGGGLAGDNEQF	TRBV19	TRBJ2-1
ASSIGRTTDTQY	TRBV9	TRBJ2-3
ASSIPRLANEQF	TRBV28	TRBJ2-1
ASSFWGAREQY	TRBV12-3/TRBV12-4	TRBJ2-7
ASSVVAGGPLGANVLT	TRBV9	TRBJ2-6